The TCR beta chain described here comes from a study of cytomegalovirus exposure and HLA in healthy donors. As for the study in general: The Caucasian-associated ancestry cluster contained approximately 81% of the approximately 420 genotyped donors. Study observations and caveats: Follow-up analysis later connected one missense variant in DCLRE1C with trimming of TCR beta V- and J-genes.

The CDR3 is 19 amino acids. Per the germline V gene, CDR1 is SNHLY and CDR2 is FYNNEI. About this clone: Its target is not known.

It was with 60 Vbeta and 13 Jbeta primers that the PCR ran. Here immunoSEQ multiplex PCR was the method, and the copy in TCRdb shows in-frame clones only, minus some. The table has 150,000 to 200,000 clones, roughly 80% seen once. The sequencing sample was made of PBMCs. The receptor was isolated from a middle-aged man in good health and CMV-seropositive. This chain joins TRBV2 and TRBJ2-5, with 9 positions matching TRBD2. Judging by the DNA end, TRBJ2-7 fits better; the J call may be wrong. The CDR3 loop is CASSESWPGLAGTSYEQYF. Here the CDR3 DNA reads TGTGCCAGCAGTGAATCGTGGCCAGGGCTAGCGGGGACCTCCTACGAGCAGTACTTC.